Listed here are 25 T cell receptor beta chains from one sample, sequenced in a study of cytomegalovirus exposure and HLA in healthy donors. This PCR relied on a set of 60 Vbeta primers and 13 Jbeta primers. Some clones are missing from TCRdb's copy, which holds only in-frame ones; the method was immunoSEQ multiplex PCR. This table has about 130,000 clones, 74% appearing once. The sequenced material came from PBMCs. These TCRs come from a man aged 35 to 55 in good health and CMV-seropositive.

The rearrangement joins TRBV14 to TRBJ2-3; 7 bases line up with TRBD2. The germline V gene has CDR1 SGHDN and CDR2 FVKESK. V lost 4 bases to trimming and J lost 1 base; unmatched junction nucleotides: 5. This CDR3 spans 15 amino acids. CDR3 sequence (DNA): TGTGCCAGCAGCCTTTACCGGGAGGGCACAGATACGCAGTATTTT. This translates into CASSLYREGTDTQYF.

The chain is built from TRBV9 and TRBJ2-2, with a weak D call TRBD2 (6 bases). Germline V CDR1 and CDR2: SGDLS, YYNGEE. The CDR3 loop spans 13 amino acids. V was clipped by 4 bases and J by 4 bases, with 8 bases between them. CDR3 coding DNA: TGTGCCAGCAGCCCGCGGGGCACCGGGGAGCTGTTTTTT. The encoded protein is CASSPRGTGELFF.

The chain recombines TRBV6-1 with TRBJ1-1; D may be TRBD1 (5 bases). The V gene lost 5 bases and the J gene lost 1 base, with 14 bases spanning the gap. The germline V gene has CDR1 MNHNS and CDR2 SASEGT. This CDR3 is 15 amino acids long. The CDR3 here is CASSFSHRKNTEAFF. CDR3 nucleotide sequence: TGTGCCAGCAGTTTTTCGCACAGGAAGAACACTGAAGCTTTCTTT.

V is TRBV6-6 and J is TRBJ2-2; weak D call: TRBD2 (6 bases). V was shortened by 5 bases and J by 9 bases, with 19 bases between the two germline ends. The CDR3 sequence is 15 residues long. Germline lookup yields CDR1 MNHNY and CDR2 SVGAGI (reference sequence). Here the CDR3 reads CASSGRDRAGRELFF. CDR3 nucleotide sequence: TGTGCCAGCAGTGGGCGGGACCGGGCTGGTCGGGAGCTGTTTTTT.

This clone was picked up a small number of times. The chain links TRBV18 to TRBJ1-2; 7 nucleotides agree with TRBD1. V gave up 2 bases and J gave up 4 bases; unmatched junction bases: 4. Germline CDR1 and CDR2: KGHSH and LQKENI. This CDR3 is built from 14 residues. The CDR3 nucleotides are TGTGCCAGCTCACCAGGGGGGACAGCCTATGGCTACACCTTC. This encodes CASSPGGTAYGYTF. Using reference TRBV18 and TRBJ1-2 for the parts outside the CDR3, the full variable domain is NAGVMQNPRHLVRRRGQEARLRCSPMKGHSHVYWYRQLPEEGLKFMVYLQKENIIDESGMPKERFSAEFPKEGPSILRIQQVVRGDSAAYFCASSPGGTAYGYTFGSGTRLTVV.

The CDR3 region is CSVSSGNIQYF. DNA of the CDR3: TGCAGCGTTTCCAGCGGAAACATTCAGTACTTC. The chain employs TRBV29-1 and TRBJ2-4, with D perhaps matching TRBD2 (5 bases). The CDR3 is 11 residues long. Trimming stripped 5 bases from V and 6 bases from J, with 8 bases between. Looked up from germline, CDR1 is SQVTM and CDR2 is ANQGSEA.

The CDR3 DNA follows: TGTGCCAGCAGCGCGGGACAGGGAGGAATCGAAAAACTGTTTTTT. The encoded protein is CASSAGQGGIEKLFF. The rearrangement links TRBV7-8 to TRBJ1-4; TRBD1 agrees at 9 bases. Per the germline V gene, CDR1 is SGHVS and CDR2 is FQNEAQ. J was trimmed by 8 bases and V by 5 bases; bases with no gene match: 9. The length of the CDR3 is 15 residues.

This clone was seen just once. This chain joins TRBV7-2 and TRBJ2-1, with 9 nucleotides matching TRBD2. The germline gives CDR1 SGHTA, CDR2 FQGNSA. V was pared by 4 bases and J by 0 bases, with 4 bases of the junction left unmatched. The CDR3 length is 16 residues. The CDR3 region is CASSWTSDSSYNEQFF. DNA for the CDR3: TGTGCCAGCAGCTGGACTAGCGACAGCTCCTACAATGAGCAGTTCTTC. Using reference TRBV7-2 and TRBJ2-1 for the parts outside the CDR3, the full variable domain is GAGVSQSPSNKVTEKGKDVELRCDPISGHTALYWYRQSLGQGLEFLIYFQGNSAPDKSGLPSDRFSAERTGGSVSTLTIQRTQQEDSAVYLCASSWTSDSSYNEQFFGPGTRLTVL.

The rearrangement links TRBV28 to TRBJ2-7; TRBD1 aligns across 7 bases. Germline assignment: CDR1 MDHEN and CDR2 SYDVKM. The V gene end was trimmed by 6 bases and the J gene end by 5 bases; junction bases not matched to a gene: 13. The CDR3 length is 15 residues. This CDR3 reads CASSLPTGKINEQYF. CDR3 coding DNA: TGTGCCAGCAGCCTCCCGACAGGGAAAATAAACGAGCAGTACTTC.

This clone has only a few counts. This chain links TRBV5-1 with TRBJ1-3, with 7 bases fitting TRBD1. The germline V gene has CDR1 SGHRS and CDR2 YFSETQ. J was trimmed by 0 bases and V by 0 bases; bases with no gene match: 9. The CDR3 covers 18 residues. Here the CDR3 reads CASSLAGLAGGSGNTIYF. CDR3 DNA: TGCGCCAGCAGCTTGGCGGGGTTGGCAGGGGGCTCTGGAAACACCATATATTTT.

This clone was seen only a few times. V usage is TRBV25-1 and J usage is TRBJ1-1, with 8 bases matching TRBD1. Germline V gene data show CDR1 as MGHDK and CDR2 as SYGVNS. V gave up 6 bases and J gave up 10 bases; unmatched junction bases: 13. The CDR3 consists of 14 residues. CDR3 loop: CASRGPGQVIGAFF. The CDR3 DNA reads as TGTGCCAGCAGAGGGCCGGGACAGGTCATTGGAGCTTTCTTT.

V and J are TRBV6-1 and TRBJ2-4; possible D gene TRBD1, 5 bases. The CDR3 length is 15 residues. Germline loops: CDR1 MNHNS, CDR2 SASEGT. The ends were cut back, 8 bases at V and 6 bases at J, with 20 bases in the middle. CDR3 DNA: TGTGCCAGCCTAAGCTGGGCAGGGATCGGAAACATTCAGTACTTC. Its protein product is CASLSWAGIGNIQYF.

The rearrangement joins TRBV30 to TRBJ2-1, with a weak D call TRBD1 (6 bases). This CDR3 comprises 13 residues. The V end was cut by 4 bases, the J end by 2 bases, with 9 bases between. Germline V gene sequence: CDR1 GTSNPN, CDR2 SVGIG (reference sequence). CDR3 sequence reads: CAWTGTTYNEQFF. CDR3 in DNA: TGTGCCTGGACCGGGACAACCTACAATGAGCAGTTCTTC.

V is TRBV28 and J is TRBJ1-4, with 7 positions matching TRBD1. Germline CDR1 reads MDHEN; CDR2 reads SYDVKM. The CDR3 runs to 17 residues. J gave up 12 bases and V 5 bases, and 21 bases lay outside the gene matches. CDR3 sequence (DNA): TGTGCCAGCAGTCCCGACAGAATAGACAGGGTCGCGGAGGAACTGTTTTTT. It specifies CASSPDRIDRVAEELFF.

This chain connects TRBV27 to TRBJ1-2, with D possibly TRBD1 on 5 matching bases. The V gene's germline CDR1 is MNHEY and CDR2 SMNVEV (reference sequence). The CDR3 spans 17 residues. V was trimmed by 2 bases and J by 3 bases, leaving 19 bases between them. CDR3 amino acids: CASSLRAGMGSDYGYTF. CDR3 bases: TGTGCCAGCAGTTTAAGGGCAGGGATGGGGTCAGACTATGGCTACACCTTC.

The chain uses TRBV7-9 and TRBJ2-5; maybe TRBD1 (6 bases). Looked up from germline, CDR1 is SEHNR and CDR2 is FQNEAQ (reference sequence). There are 17 residues in the CDR3. Trimming took 5 bases from V and 4 from J, leaving 23 bases between them. The CDR3 reads CASSPANSQGPRETQYF. CDR3 nucleotides: TGTGCCAGCAGCCCCGCAAATTCCCAGGGGCCAAGAGAGACCCAGTACTTC.

J is TRBJ2-1 and V is TRBV27; TRBD2 aligns across 8 bases. The CDR3 consists of 13 residues. Germline V CDR1 and CDR2: MNHEY, SMNVEV (reference sequence). The ends lost 6 bases at V and 6 bases at J; junction bases unmatched: 4. This CDR3 reads CASRKSGGNEQFF. CDR3 sequence (DNA): TGTGCCAGCAGAAAAAGCGGGGGCAATGAGCAGTTCTTC.

The genes are TRBV6-4 and TRBJ1-1; D unresolved. The germline CDR1 and CDR2 sequences are MRHNA and SNTAGT. The ends were cut back, 5 bases at V and 1 base at J, with 11 bases in the middle. This CDR3 comprises 14 residues. CDR3 DNA: TGTGCCAGCAGTTTAGCCTTTGGGAACACTGAAGCTTTCTTT. This gives the protein CASSLAFGNTEAFF.

A few counts support this clone. This chain joins TRBV27 and TRBJ1-1; D is possibly TRBD1 (5 bases). From germline, CDR1 is MNHEY and CDR2 SMNVEV (reference sequence). V was trimmed by 3 bases and J by 4 bases, leaving 12 bases between them. The CDR3 loop spans 14 amino acids. The CDR3 here is CASSFGGLVTEAFF. In DNA form, the CDR3 reads TGTGCCAGCAGTTTCGGGGGGTTAGTCACTGAAGCTTTCTTT.

With regard to this clone: Other nucleotide sequences in the sample specify the same CDR3. This rearrangement joins TRBV6-4 to TRBJ2-1; 10 nucleotides line up with TRBD2. V lost 2 bases to trimming and J lost 5 bases; unmatched junction nucleotides: 9. The CDR3 is 17 residues long. Per germline, CDR1 MRHNA and CDR2 SNTAGT. The CDR3 protein is CASSDLAGEGPHNEQFF. For the CDR3, the DNA is TGTGCCAGCAGTGACCTAGCGGGGGAGGGCCCCCACAATGAGCAGTTCTTC.

This clone appeared a single time. The genes are TRBV6-1 and TRBJ1-2; D not resolved. Trimming left V 6 bases short and J 3 bases short, with 14 bases between. This CDR3 region has 14 residues. Looked up from germline, CDR1 is MNHNS and CDR2 is SASEGT. CDR3 nucleotides: TGTGCCAGCAGGTTACGTGAGGACTACTATGGCTACACCTTC. Its translation: CASRLREDYYGYTF.

The chain joins TRBV28 to TRBJ2-6, with D possibly matching TRBD1 (5 bases). CDR1 and CDR2 (germline): MDHEN, SYDVKM. Trimming shortened V by 1 base and J by 2 bases, and 12 bases separated the two germline ends. The CDR3 spans 17 residues. In DNA form, the CDR3 reads TGTGCCAGCAGTTTATCGTCAGGGTTCGCTGGGGCCAACGTCCTGACTTTC. Translated: CASSLSSGFAGANVLTF.

This clone was seen more than once but under ten times. This CDR3 is CASSHVGGSSTDTQYF. The CDR3 DNA reads TGCGCCAGCTCCCACGTTGGGGGGTCTAGCACAGATACGCAGTATTTT. V is TRBV5-1 and J is TRBJ2-3; TRBD2 might be the D (6 bases). The germline gives CDR1 SGHRS, CDR2 YFSETQ. The CDR3 sequence is 16 residues long. Trimming took off 7 bases at V and 0 bases at J, with 18 bases between the two ends.

The chain uses TRBV7-2 and TRBJ2-2; a possible D gene is TRBD1 (6 bases). From germline, CDR1 is SGHTA and CDR2 FQGNSA. V lost 5 bases, J lost 4 bases, and 14 bases lay in between. This CDR3 is built from 15 residues. The CDR3 spells CASSPIRGSTGELFF. The DNA of the CDR3 is TGTGCCAGCAGCCCCATCAGGGGAAGCACCGGGGAGCTGTTTTTT. Combining the CDR3 with reference TRBV7-2 and TRBJ2-2 gives the whole variable domain GAGVSQSPSNKVTEKGKDVELRCDPISGHTALYWYRQSLGQGLEFLIYFQGNSAPDKSGLPSDRFSAERTGGSVSTLTIQRTQQEDSAVYLCASSPIRGSTGELFFGEGSRLTVL.

V gene TRBV28 combines with J gene TRBJ1-1; a weak D match, TRBD1 (6 bases). Germline V lookup: CDR1 MDHEN, CDR2 SYDVKM. V shed 7 bases and J shed 5 bases, with 17 bases lying between them. The CDR3 length is 14 residues. This CDR3 is CASTQAGALTEAFF. DNA for the CDR3: TGTGCCAGCACCCAGGCGGGGGCCCTTACTGAAGCTTTCTTT.